This TCR beta chain was identified during a study of post-analysis software for immune sequencing data. cDNA libraries for TCR beta contained unique molecular identifiers. TCRdb analysed the PCR reads with MiXCR anew, one entry per CDR3 protein. The table includes roughly 410,000 distinct CDR3 sequences, roughly 38% detected once. Study-wide results and caveats: Patients showed TRBV5-6, TRBV5-1 and TRBV20-1 among roughly 5 TRBV segments more frequent than in controls.

Germline assignment: CDR1 SGHVS and CDR2 FQNEAQ. V was trimmed by 1 base and J by 0 bases, leaving 16 bases between them. This CDR3 spans 18 amino acids. Concerning this clonotype itself: Antigen: not known.

The material sequenced was blood. This sequence joins TRBV7-8 and TRBJ1-5; a possible D gene is TRBD1 (6 bases). The sequence came from a girl aged 5-17 years with multiple sclerosis. The CDR3 here is CASSLDQGTFYSNQPQHF. CDR3 DNA: TGTGCCAGCAGCTTAGATCAGGGGACATTTTATAGCAATCAGCCCCAGCATTTT.